The 7 T cell receptor beta chains below were found in one sample sequenced in a study of blood T cells in healthy people across ages. Through a sample-barcoded 5' primer and a J-beta primer mix, a second PCR was run for roughly 6 to 12 cycles. One entry per CDR3 protein, called by TCRdb with MiXCR from the 5' RACE reads. The data hold 650,000 to 800,000 distinct CDR3 sequences, with about 42% observed a single time. What was sequenced was blood. These receptors were obtained from a man aged 60 to 75 in good health.

This chain connects TRBV29-1 to TRBJ1-1; D gene ambiguous. This CDR3 comprises 12 residues. Trimming removed 4 bases from V and 1 base from J, with 7 bases in between. CDR1 and CDR2 from the germline V gene are SQVTM and ANQGSEA. The CDR3 coding sequence is TGCAGCGTTGGGGGTTGGAACACTGAAGCTTTCTTT. It translates to CSVGGWNTEAFF.

On this clonotype itself: Given a much more abundant clone one base away, this may be a read error. In DNA form, the CDR3 reads TGCAGTGCTATAGTAGGGGTCGGAAACACCATATATTTT. Its translation is CSAIVGVGNTIYF. The V call is TRBV20-1, the J call TRBJ1-3, with D maybe TRBD1 (5 bases). The CDR3 contains 13 residues. Per germline, CDR1 DFQATT and CDR2 SNEGSKA (reference sequence). The germline V and J ends were trimmed by 4 bases and 4 bases, with 11 bases remaining between them.

This clonotype was seen more than once but under ten times. The chain is built from TRBV12-3 or TRBV12-4 and TRBJ2-7, with 10 bases identical to TRBD1. This CDR3 has 15 residues. V shed 6 bases and J 3 bases; nucleotides not matched to a gene: 8. CDR3 bases: TGTGCCAGCAGATCGGGACAGGGGATTTTCTACGAGCAGTACTTC. Residues: CASRSGQGIFYEQYF.

Written as DNA, the CDR3 is TGTGCCAGCAGCCCTGGGGGGAGCAGTAACAATGAGCAGTTCTTC. Translating it yields CASSPGGSSNNEQFF. This chain uses TRBV7-9 with TRBJ2-1; D is perhaps TRBD2 (6 bases). V gave up 5 bases and J gave up 5 bases, with 16 bases separating them. CDR3 length: 15 residues. Germline CDR1 is SEHNR and CDR2 is FQNEAQ (reference sequence).

This chain connects TRBV20-1 to TRBJ2-3; the D gene is possibly TRBD2 (6 bases). Between the trimmed V and J ends, which lost 1 base and 3 bases, there was a span of 11 bases. The germline V gene encodes CDR1 DFQATT and CDR2 SNEGSKA (reference sequence). The CDR3 loop spans 14 amino acids. CDR3 in amino acids: CSARGDFTTDTQYF. The CDR3, as DNA: TGCAGTGCTAGAGGGGACTTCACTACAGATACGCAGTATTTT.

Concerning this clonotype itself: An end of the junction does not agree with germline; a read error may underlie this. This sequence joins TRBV27 and TRBJ2-7; no clear D gene. Near its end, the DNA agrees better with TRBJ2-5, so the J call may be wrong. This CDR3 has 13 amino acids. Germline V lookup: CDR1 MNHEY, CDR2 SMNVEV (reference sequence). The CDR3 nucleotides read TGTGCCAGCAGTGTATCTGGGATAGAGACCCAGTACTTC. Its translation: CASSVSGIETQYF.

V is TRBV14 and J is TRBJ2-1; D unresolved. CDR3 length equals 15 residues. Germline CDR1 reads SGHDN; CDR2 reads FVKESK. V lost 4 bases and J 2 bases, leaving 12 bases between the germline ends. The CDR3 is CASSPPGNPYNEQFF. The CDR3 DNA reads TGTGCCAGCAGCCCGCCGGGTAACCCCTACAATGAGCAGTTCTTC.